This T cell receptor beta chain was sequenced for a study of patients and donors after allogeneic stem cell transplantation. TCRdb fed the RT-PCR reads into MiXCR, producing one record per CDR3 protein. There are about 1,900 distinct CDR3 sequences in the sample; about 4.3% occur only once, and roughly 31% lies in the top ten. This clonotype was counted a few times. Trimming took off 6 bases at V and 2 bases at J, with 4 bases between the two ends. The CDR3 runs to 11 residues. The source is a human donor who was either an allogeneic HSCT recipient or a stem cell or donor lymphocyte infusion donor (not recorded which). It is not recorded whose cells these are; they may come from a transplant donor. The sample consisted of blood, either unsorted or a sorted T cell fraction (not recorded which). This chain joins TRBV12-3 or TRBV12-4 and TRBJ1-1; no definite D call. This chain's CDR3 is CASRGNTEAFF. For the CDR3, the DNA is TGTGCCAGCAGGGGAAACACTGAAGCTTTCTTT.